This TCR beta chain is from a study of control samples from healthy donors and cancer patients. TCRdb's table, derived via immunoSEQ multiplex PCR, lists solely in-frame clones and lacks some. The sample lists roughly 450,000 clones; around 90% were seen once. Germline CDR1 and CDR2: LNHDA and SQIVND (reference sequence). V was pared by 4 bases and J by 7 bases, with 20 bases between. CDR3 size: 16 residues. Sequencing was performed on PBMCs. V and J are TRBV19 and TRBJ2-1, with a tentative D call TRBD2 (6 bases). This clonotype was obtained from a man aged 35-49 years with head and neck cancer. CDR3 sequence: CASSSGTGLALNEQFF. CDR3 sequence (DNA): TGTGCCAGTAGTAGTGGCACGGGACTCGCCTTGAATGAGCAGTTCTTC.